Listed below are T cell receptor beta chains from one sample, sequenced in a study of blood T cell repertoires in COVID-19. Measured with immunoSEQ multiplex PCR; TCRdb has only the in-frame clones, and not every one. The profile covers 56,000 or so clones, with 86% appearing a single time and around 28% taken by the ten largest. Sequencing was carried out using peripheral blood. The receptors originated from a human donor in a cohort sampled during active COVID-19. The CDR3 runs from the conserved cysteine through the conserved F or W.

V	J	CDR3
TRBV29-1	TRBJ2-7	CSATGQVAPYEQYF
TRBV5-4	TRBJ2-2	CASSVGQGAITGELFF
TRBV24-1	TRBJ2-1	CATSTTSGGANEQFF
TRBV2	TRBJ1-1	CASSENTLVGAFF
TRBV18	TRBJ2-7	CASSPTKSSGEQYF
TRBV2	TRBJ2-3	CASRERVDTQYF
TRBV3-1/TRBV3-2	TRBJ2-7	CASSQVRQTEQYF
TRBV15	TRBJ1-5	CATSTGPTGSQPQHF
TRBV2	TRBJ1-1	CASSEQRGTEAFF
TRBV19	TRBJ2-7	CASSIHGQEYPYEQYF
TRBV7-9	TRBJ1-5	CASSLDGQGKGNQPQHF
TRBV28	TRBJ2-7	CASRISGSSYEQYF
TRBV10-1	TRBJ2-5	CASGDSYQETQYF
TRBV6-5	TRBJ1-2	CASRYSDSPNYGYTF
TRBV18	TRBJ2-7	CASSTTQISYEQYF
TRBV18	TRBJ2-1	CASSPPPDYNEQFF
TRBV29-1	TRBJ2-1	CSVAGGYNEQFF
TRBV5-4	TRBJ1-4	CASSLARTGRLNEKLFF
TRBV6-5	TRBJ2-3	CASRTQGPGDTQYF
TRBV9	TRBJ1-1	CASSSGPGGLTEAFF
TRBV28	TRBJ1-2	CASRPEGQWNYGYTF
TRBV5-1	TRBJ2-2	CASSLGQNTGELFF
TRBV19	TRBJ2-1	CASSTNFEGFNEQFF
TRBV9	TRBJ1-1	CASSARTGLRTEAFF
TRBV2	TRBJ1-5	CASRGQLPGNQPQHF
TRBV2	TRBJ2-7	CASSDTYEQYF
TRBV10-3	TRBJ2-3	CAIGGGRDSTDTQYF
TRBV7-8	TRBJ1-4	CASSLEGGRGEKLFF
TRBV2	TRBJ1-5	CASGQGGNQPQHF
TRBV25-1	TRBJ1-3	CASSERGDRVIGNTIYF
TRBV21-1	TRBJ1-5	CASSKWRRNNQPQHF
TRBV27	TRBJ2-1	CASSLTVSSYNEQFF
TRBV18	TRBJ1-4	CASSPSATATNEKLFF
TRBV7-6	TRBJ1-2	CASSPTGIGYTF
TRBV5-1	TRBJ1-1	CASSLADSGTGRTEAFF
TRBV28	TRBJ2-2	CATASGDTGELFF
TRBV30	TRBJ2-1	CAWSVIFGQLYNEQFF
TRBV3-1/TRBV3-2	TRBJ1-6	CASSQGSDSKSPLHF
TRBV18	TRBJ2-5	CASSRGLAGAGRYQETQYF
TRBV10-3	TRBJ1-2	CAISDGTGVVYGYTF
TRBV21-1	TRBJ1-3	CASRPRGYSGNTIYF
TRBV5-1	TRBJ2-1	CASRPGGNSYNEQFF
TRBV28	TRBJ1-5	CASSPPHNQPQHF